The 6 T cell receptor beta chains in this list originate from one sample, sequenced in a study of cytomegalovirus exposure and HLA in healthy donors. Amplification used 60 Vbeta primers and 13 Jbeta primers. TCRdb's table, derived via immunoSEQ multiplex PCR, lists solely in-frame clones and lacks some. The table records about 200,000 clones, roughly 12% of them present only once. Sequenced: PBMCs. Receptor source: a man aged 45-60 years in good health and CMV-seropositive.

This clone appeared a few times. The gene calls are TRBV28 and TRBJ2-3; 9 bases match TRBD2. Per germline, CDR1 MDHEN and CDR2 SYDVKM. V trimming: 6 bases; J trimming: 5 bases; junction bases outside the gene matches: 6. There are 14 residues in the CDR3. For the CDR3, the DNA is TGTGCCAGCAGGGGCGGGGGGGCCGTAGATACGCAGTATTTT. As protein: CASRGGGAVDTQYF.

The chain links TRBV5-4 to TRBJ1-6; TRBD1 aligns across 7 bases. CDR3 length: 14 residues. With V trimmed by 4 bases and J by 7 bases, 5 bases remained unmatched. Germline V gene lookup returns CDR1 SGHNT and CDR2 YYREEE (reference sequence). CDR3 DNA: TGTGCCAGCAGCAGGGGGCTTCAAAATTCACCCCTCCACTTT. It codes for CASSRGLQNSPLHF.

The chain links TRBV5-1 to TRBJ2-3, with 8 bases identical to TRBD2. The V gene end was trimmed by 4 bases and the J gene end by 5 bases; junction bases not matched to a gene: 6. Germline-derived CDR1 and CDR2 are SGHRS and YFSETQ. There are 14 residues in the CDR3. In nucleotides, the CDR3 is TGCGCCAGCAGCCTCGGGACTAGAGGAGATACGCAGTATTTT. Its protein is CASSLGTRGDTQYF.

The chain carries TRBV5-1 and TRBJ2-5; D is unclear. This CDR3 is 15 amino acids long. V lost 3 bases and J lost 5, with 17 bases in between. CDR1 and CDR2 from the germline V gene are SGHRS and YFSETQ. This CDR3 is CASSSQMGPTETQYF. CDR3 DNA sequence: TGCGCCAGCAGCTCGCAAATGGGCCCAACGGAGACCCAGTACTTC. Together with reference TRBV5-1 and TRBJ2-5, the CDR3 gives the full variable domain: KAGVTQTPRYLIKTRGQQVTLSCSPISGHRSVSWYQQTPGQGLQFLFEYFSETQRNKGNFPGRFSGRQFSNSRSEMNVSTLELGDSALYLCASSSQMGPTETQYFGPGTRLLVL.

The chain employs TRBV27 and TRBJ2-2; D is uncertain. The V gene's germline CDR1 is MNHEY and CDR2 SMNVEV (reference sequence). The CDR3 is 16 residues long. V gave up 4 bases and J gave up 3 bases, with 15 bases separating them. CDR3 sequence reads: CASSSSTTLYTGELFF. The CDR3 nucleotides are TGTGCCAGCAGTTCCTCGACAACGTTGTACACCGGGGAGCTGTTTTTT.

This clone was seen more than once but under ten times. The chain carries TRBV6-5 and TRBJ1-2; 8 bases align to TRBD1. The V gene's germline CDR1 is MNHEY and CDR2 SVGAGI. The ends lost 5 bases at V and 7 bases at J; junction bases unmatched: 6. The CDR3 loop spans 13 amino acids. The CDR3: CASSAQGAGGYTF. The CDR3, as DNA: TGTGCCAGCAGTGCCCAGGGGGCGGGTGGCTACACCTTC.